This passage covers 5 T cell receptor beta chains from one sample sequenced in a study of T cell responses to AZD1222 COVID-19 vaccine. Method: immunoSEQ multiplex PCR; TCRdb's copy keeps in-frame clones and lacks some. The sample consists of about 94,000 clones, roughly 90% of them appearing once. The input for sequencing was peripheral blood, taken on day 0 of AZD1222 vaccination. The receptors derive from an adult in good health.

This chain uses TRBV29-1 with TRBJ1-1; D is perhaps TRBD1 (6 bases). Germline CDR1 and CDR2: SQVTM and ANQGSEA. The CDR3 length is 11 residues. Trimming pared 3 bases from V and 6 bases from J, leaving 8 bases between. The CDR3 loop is CSVDAGAEAFF. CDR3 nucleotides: TGCAGCGTTGATGCAGGGGCTGAAGCTTTCTTT.

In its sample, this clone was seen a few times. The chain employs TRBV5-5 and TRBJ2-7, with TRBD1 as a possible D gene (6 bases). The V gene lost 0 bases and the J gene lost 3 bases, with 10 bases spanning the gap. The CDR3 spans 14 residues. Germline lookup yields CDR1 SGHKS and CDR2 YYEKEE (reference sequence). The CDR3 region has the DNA TGTGCCAGCAGCTTGGTGACAGGCCTCTACGAGCAGTACTTC. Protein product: CASSLVTGLYEQYF. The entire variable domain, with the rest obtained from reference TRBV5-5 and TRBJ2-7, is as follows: DAGVTQSPTHLIKTRGQQVTLRCSPISGHKSVSWYQQVLGQGPQFIFQYYEKEERGRGNFPDRFSARQFPNYSSELNVNALLLGDSALYLCASSLVTGLYEQYFGPGTRLTVT.

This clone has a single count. CDR3 amino acids: CASSLSGPRTYEQYF. CDR3 sequence (DNA): TGTGCCAGCAGTTTATCGGGACCCCGTACCTACGAGCAGTACTTC. V usage is TRBV27 and J usage is TRBJ2-7; the D gene could be TRBD1 or TRBD2 (5 bases each). Germline lookup yields CDR1 MNHEY and CDR2 SMNVEV (reference sequence). The CDR3 is made up of 15 amino acids. V lost 0 bases and J 2 bases, leaving 11 bases between the germline ends.

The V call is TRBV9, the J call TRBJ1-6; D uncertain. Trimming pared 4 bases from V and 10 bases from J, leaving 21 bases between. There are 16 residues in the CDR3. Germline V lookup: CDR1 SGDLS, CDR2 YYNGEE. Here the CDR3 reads CASSPSPGRVGSPLHF. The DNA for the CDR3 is TGTGCCAGCAGCCCTTCCCCGGGGAGGGTAGGATCACCCCTCCACTTT.

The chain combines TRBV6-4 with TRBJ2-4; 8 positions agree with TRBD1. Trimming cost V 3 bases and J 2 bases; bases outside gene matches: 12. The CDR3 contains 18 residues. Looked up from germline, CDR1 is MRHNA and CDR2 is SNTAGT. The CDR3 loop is CASSETGQGIGTKNIQYF. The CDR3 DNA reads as TGTGCCAGCAGTGAGACAGGACAGGGAATTGGGACCAAAAACATTCAGTACTTC.